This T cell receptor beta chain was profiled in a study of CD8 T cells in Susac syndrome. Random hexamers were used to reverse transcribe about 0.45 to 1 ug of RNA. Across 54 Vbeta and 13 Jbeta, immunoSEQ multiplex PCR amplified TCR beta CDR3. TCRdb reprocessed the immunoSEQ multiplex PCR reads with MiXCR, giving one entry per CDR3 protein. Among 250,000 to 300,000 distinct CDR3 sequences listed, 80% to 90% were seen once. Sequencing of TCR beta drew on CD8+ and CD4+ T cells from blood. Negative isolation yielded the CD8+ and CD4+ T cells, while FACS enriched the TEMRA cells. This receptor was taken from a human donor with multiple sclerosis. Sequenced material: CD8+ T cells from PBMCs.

CDR3 sequence: CASSHPSEGFPDTQYF. CDR3 DNA: TGTGCCAGCAGCCACCCCTCCGAGGGTTTCCCAGATACGCAGTATTTT. The chain has TRBV5-6 and TRBJ2-3; perhaps TRBD2 as D (5 bases). V was clipped by 4 bases and J by 4 bases, with 19 bases between them. The CDR3 has 16 amino acids. In germline, CDR1 is SGHDT, CDR2 YYEEEE.